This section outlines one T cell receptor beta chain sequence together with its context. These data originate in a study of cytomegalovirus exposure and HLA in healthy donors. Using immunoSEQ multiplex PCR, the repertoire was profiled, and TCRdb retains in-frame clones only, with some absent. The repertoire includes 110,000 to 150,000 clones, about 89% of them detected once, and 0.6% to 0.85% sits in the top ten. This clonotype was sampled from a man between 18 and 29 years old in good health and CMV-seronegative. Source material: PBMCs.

CDR3 in amino acids: CASSEELGANEQFF. CDR3 sequence (DNA): TGTGCCAGCAGTGAGGAACTAGGCGCTAATGAGCAGTTCTTC. V gene TRBV2 combines with J gene TRBJ2-1, with D possibly being TRBD2 (5 bases). From germline, CDR1 is SNHLY and CDR2 FYNNEI. The V end was cut by 3 bases, the J end by 7 bases, with 13 bases between. This CDR3 is 14 amino acids long.